The 21 T cell receptor beta chains presented below share a single source sample, sequenced in a study of cytomegalovirus exposure and HLA in healthy donors. Assay: immunoSEQ multiplex PCR; the TCRdb copy retains only in-frame clones and omits some. Of about 110,000 clones listed, more than 70% are singletons. Sample: PBMCs. Receptor source: a woman younger than 30 in good health and CMV-seronegative.

In its sample, this clone was seen once. The chain recombines TRBV25-1 with TRBJ2-2, with D possibly being TRBD1 (6 bases). This CDR3 comprises 16 residues. Germline V gene sequence: CDR1 MGHDK, CDR2 SYGVNS. The V and J ends lost 5 bases and 4 bases respectively, with 17 bases between them. The CDR3 DNA sequence: TGTGCCAGCAGTCGAAGAGGGCAGGGGATCACCGGGGAGCTGTTTTTT. This translates into CASSRRGQGITGELFF.

The chain carries TRBV7-9 and TRBJ2-2; unclear D gene. The CDR3 is 10 residues long. Germline values: CDR1 SEHNR, CDR2 FQNEAQ (reference sequence). Trimming pared 9 bases from V and 5 bases from J, leaving 4 bases between. CDR3 in amino acids: CARSTGELFF. CDR3 in DNA: TGTGCCAGGTCAACCGGGGAGCTGTTTTTT.

The chain combines TRBV5-4 with TRBJ2-1; 9 nucleotides align to TRBD2. From germline, CDR1 is SGHNT and CDR2 YYREEE (reference sequence). This CDR3 is 17 amino acids long. The J segment lost 3 bases and the V segment lost 4 bases, leaving 11 bases of the junction unmatched. This CDR3 reads CASSHGLAGFDYNEQFF. CDR3 bases: TGTGCCAGCAGCCATGGGCTAGCGGGATTCGACTACAATGAGCAGTTCTTC.

The chain employs TRBV10-2 and TRBJ1-2; 9 nucleotides agree with TRBD1. The CDR3 consists of 18 residues. Germline V gives CDR1 WSHSY, CDR2 SAAADI. The trim removed 8 bases at V and 11 bases at J, leaving 27 bases unmatched. The CDR3, as DNA: TGCGCCAGCTTCGACACGCCGGGACAGGGCTTCTCCCTTATGGGATACACCTTC. Residues: CASFDTPGQGFSLMGYTF.

The V call is TRBV11-1, the J call TRBJ2-7; D is perhaps TRBD1 (5 bases). This CDR3 spans 13 amino acids. Germline-derived CDR1 and CDR2 are SGHAT and FQDESV (reference sequence). Trimming cost V 1 base and J 4 bases, with 8 bases left between them. The CDR3 sequence: CASSLGGDYEQYF. DNA of the CDR3: TGTGCCAGCAGCTTAGGGGGCGATTACGAGCAGTACTTC.

The chain uses TRBV7-2 and TRBJ2-7; 7 bases are shared with TRBD2. This CDR3 has 15 amino acids. V lost 6 bases and J lost 0; bases outside the gene matches: 8. The V gene's germline CDR1 is SGHTA and CDR2 FQGNSA. The CDR3 sequence: CASSPAGGSSYEQYF. Here the CDR3 DNA reads TGTGCCAGCAGTCCCGCAGGCGGGAGCTCCTACGAGCAGTACTTC.

Only a few counts were recorded for this clone. The chain couples TRBV7-9 to TRBJ2-5, with 7 nucleotides matching TRBD1. The junction had 10 bases not matched to a gene; V was cut back by 5 bases and J by 4 bases. Germline V gene sequence: CDR1 SEHNR, CDR2 FQNEAQ (reference sequence). This CDR3 comprises 15 residues. The CDR3, as DNA: TGTGCCAGCAGCGCGGAGACAGGGCTCGGAGAGACCCAGTACTTC. Its protein product is CASSAETGLGETQYF.

This clone has only a few counts. The rearrangement joins TRBV9 to TRBJ2-3; TRBD1 is a possible D gene (6 bases). V was cut by 0 bases and J by 2 bases, with 13 bases left in between. Germline loops: CDR1 SGDLS, CDR2 YYNGEE. This CDR3 is 16 amino acids long. CDR3 sequence reads: CASSVGGGNPTDTQYF. The DNA for the CDR3 is TGTGCCAGCAGCGTAGGAGGGGGAAACCCCACAGATACGCAGTATTTT. Combining the CDR3 with reference TRBV9 and TRBJ2-3 gives the whole variable domain DSGVTQTPKHLITATGQRVTLRCSPRSGDLSVYWYQQSLDQGLQFLIQYYNGEERAKGNILERFSAQQFPDLHSELNLSSLELGDSALYFCASSVGGGNPTDTQYFGPGTRLTVL.

The genes are TRBV28 and TRBJ1-2; 8 bases fit TRBD1. Trimming cost V 6 bases and J 8 bases; bases outside gene matches: 14. The CDR3 runs 15 residues. Germline V CDR1 and CDR2: MDHEN, SYDVKM. The CDR3 here is CASRPPRTGIIGYTF. Written as DNA, the CDR3 is TGTGCCAGCAGACCCCCACGGACAGGGATTATAGGCTACACCTTC.

This clone appeared a single time. The chain couples TRBV10-3 to TRBJ2-5; D is perhaps TRBD2 (5 bases). The V and J ends lost 4 bases and 5 bases respectively, with 8 bases between them. The CDR3 has 12 amino acids. Germline CDR1 ENHRY, CDR2 SYGVKD. The CDR3 sequence is CAISGGQETQYF. As DNA, the CDR3 is TGTGCCATCAGTGGAGGGCAGGAGACCCAGTACTTC.

The chain recombines TRBV28 with TRBJ1-1, with TRBD1 identical over 7 bases. The trim removed 8 bases at V and 0 bases at J, leaving 0 bases unmatched. Germline V lookup: CDR1 MDHEN, CDR2 SYDVKM. This CDR3 is built from 12 residues. The CDR3 DNA follows: TGTGCCAGCGGGACAGTGAACACTGAAGCTTTCTTT. This codes for CASGTVNTEAFF.

The rearrangement joins TRBV13 to TRBJ2-7; 9 bases fit TRBD2. V lost 5 bases to trimming and J lost 2 bases; unmatched junction nucleotides: 4. This CDR3 is 14 amino acids long. CDR1 is PRHDT, CDR2 FYEKMQ, per germline (reference sequence). The CDR3 nucleotides read TGTGCCAGCAGCGTAAGCGGGAGGACCTACGAGCAGTACTTC. Translation: CASSVSGRTYEQYF.

The chain has TRBV19 and TRBJ1-5; 10 positions match TRBD1. There are 17 residues in the CDR3. Germline CDR1 LNHDA, CDR2 SQIVND (reference sequence). Unmatched junction bases numbered 8, after V lost 5 bases and J lost 1 base. The CDR3 DNA follows: TGTGCCAGTAGTCCGAGACAGGGGGCAGGGAGCAATCAGCCCCAGCATTTT. Protein sequence: CASSPRQGAGSNQPQHF.

This clone came up once. J is TRBJ2-5 and V is TRBV27, with 7 bases fitting TRBD2. V lost 7 bases to trimming and J lost 1 base; unmatched junction nucleotides: 3. This CDR3 contains 13 residues. CDR1 is MNHEY and CDR2 is SMNVEV in the germline V gene (reference sequence). The CDR3: CASTGTTQETQYF. The CDR3 coding sequence is TGTGCCAGCACTGGGACTACCCAAGAGACCCAGTACTTC.

This clone was recorded only once. The V gene is TRBV9, the J gene TRBJ2-3; possibly TRBD1 for D (5 bases). The CDR3 is 13 amino acids. The germline V gene has CDR1 SGDLS and CDR2 YYNGEE. Trimming stripped 3 bases from V and 3 bases from J, with 8 bases between. The CDR3 loop is CASSADRTDTQYF. As DNA, the CDR3 is TGTGCCAGCAGCGCCGACAGAACAGATACGCAGTATTTT. The whole variable domain, remainder taken from reference TRBV9 and TRBJ2-3, is DSGVTQTPKHLITATGQRVTLRCSPRSGDLSVYWYQQSLDQGLQFLIQYYNGEERAKGNILERFSAQQFPDLHSELNLSSLELGDSALYFCASSADRTDTQYFGPGTRLTVL.

Note on this clone: Other DNA sequences in the sample encode the same CDR3. The chain employs TRBV14 and TRBJ1-2; 7 nucleotides match TRBD1. CDR1 SGHDN and CDR2 FVKESK come from the germline V gene. CDR3 length equals 13 residues. V dropped 1 base and J dropped 4; count of bases not matched to a gene: 0. As DNA, the CDR3 is TGTGCCAGCAGCCAAGCAGGGGGCTATGGCTACACCTTC. Amino acid sequence: CASSQAGGYGYTF.

The V call is TRBV7-9, the J call TRBJ2-2, with 7 positions matching TRBD1. The V and J ends lost 6 bases and 4 bases, in that order; junction bases with no gene match: 8. Germline CDR1 is SEHNR and CDR2 is FQNEAQ (reference sequence). The CDR3 is 15 amino acids. CDR3 region: CASRRQGPGTGELFF. CDR3 coding DNA: TGTGCCAGCAGACGACAGGGTCCGGGCACCGGGGAGCTGTTTTTT.

The rearrangement uses TRBV4-3 and TRBJ1-2, with a tentative D call TRBD1 (6 bases). V was pared by 1 base and J by 2 bases, with 14 bases between. The CDR3 spans 16 residues. The germline V gene has CDR1 LGHNA and CDR2 YSLEER. The chain's CDR3 is CASSQGSGEWNYGYTF. CDR3 coding DNA: TGCGCCAGCAGCCAAGGATCAGGGGAGTGGAACTATGGCTACACCTTC.

The rearrangement links TRBV7-3 to TRBJ2-1; 8 nucleotides agree with TRBD2. The J segment lost 1 base and the V segment lost 4 bases, leaving 3 bases of the junction unmatched. CDR3 size: 15 residues. CDR1 is SGHTA and CDR2 is FQGTGA in the germline V gene. The CDR3 nucleotides are TGTGCCAGCAGCTCAAGCGGGGGATCCTACAATGAGCAGTTCTTC. Translated, it gives CASSSSGGSYNEQFF.

The CDR3 here is CAWSGQGPEPQHF. The CDR3 bases are TGTGCCTGGAGTGGACAGGGCCCCGAGCCCCAGCATTTT. The J gene is TRBJ1-5, the V gene TRBV30; TRBD1 matches 7 bases. Germline CDR1 and CDR2: GTSNPN and SVGIG (reference sequence). With V trimmed by 1 base and J by 8 bases, 5 bases remained unmatched. The CDR3 totals 13 residues. Full variable domain (rest looked up from reference TRBV30 and TRBJ1-5): SQTIHQWPATLVQPVGSPLSLECTVEGTSNPNLYWYRQAAGRGLQLLFYSVGIGQISSEVPQNLSASRPQDRQFILSSKKLLLSDSGFYLCAWSGQGPEPQHFGDGTRLSIL.

V and J are TRBV29-1 and TRBJ2-3; 7 bases fit TRBD2. There are 12 residues in the CDR3. From germline, CDR1 is SQVTM and CDR2 ANQGSEA. The CDR3 DNA reads TGCAGTCTAGCGGCAGAGGGAGATACGCAGTATTTT. Translated, it gives CSLAAEGDTQYF.